Listed here are 8 T cell receptor beta chains from one sample, sequenced in a study of blood T cell repertoires in COVID-19 (dated by TCRdb to 2018 to 2020). The library was prepared using the immunoSEQ multiplex PCR assay. TCRdb obtained this table from immuneACCESS and retained in-frame rearrangements with V and J assigned. These tables miss some clones; where compared with another copy, unresolved V genes account for less than half of the shortfall, and the remainder is unexplained. In this sample the table shows approximately 210,000 clones, 85% of which occur a single time. The ten biggest clones cover roughly 0.91% of the sample. Sequenced: peripheral blood. These receptors originate from a man aged 55 to 69 with COVID-19, enrolled during active disease.

V gene TRBV3-1 (or the pseudogene TRBV3-2) combines with J gene TRBJ2-2; 8 bases map to TRBD2. The CDR3 loop spans 17 amino acids. Germline V gene lookup returns CDR1 LGHDT and CDR2 YNNKEL (reference sequence). Unmatched junction bases numbered 12, after V lost 1 base and J lost 8 bases. The CDR3 DNA sequence: TGTGCCAGCAGCCAAGCGCGGGGGGACCAAAAAACGGGGGAGCTGTTTTTT. As protein: CASSQARGDQKTGELFF.

The rearrangement uses TRBV6-5 and TRBJ1-2; D is possibly TRBD1 (5 bases). CDR1 is MNHEY, CDR2 SVGAGI, per germline. The CDR3 runs to 15 residues. The V end was cut by 5 bases, the J end by 4 bases, with 17 bases between. CDR3 loop: CASSLTAGTSYGYTF. CDR3 sequence (DNA): TGTGCCAGCAGTCTTACGGCGGGGACTAGCTATGGCTACACCTTC.

V usage is TRBV10-3 and J usage is TRBJ2-5; 7 nucleotides agree with TRBD2. The junction had 11 bases not matched to a gene; V was cut back by 4 bases and J by 0 bases. Germline CDR1 reads ENHRY; CDR2 reads SYGVKD. The CDR3 covers 17 residues. The CDR3 region is CAISGVPGLRYQETQYF. The CDR3 bases are TGTGCCATCAGTGGGGTGCCGGGACTACGGTACCAAGAGACCCAGTACTTC.

Note on this clone: This same CDR3 is encoded by further DNA sequences in the sample. The chain couples TRBV12-3 or TRBV12-4 to TRBJ2-7, with D unresolved. This CDR3 is built from 11 residues. Trimming left V 6 bases short and J 3 bases short, with 6 bases between. CDR3: CASSLFYEQYF. The CDR3 coding sequence is TGTGCCAGCAGCCTCTTCTACGAGCAGTACTTC.

The chain uses TRBV10-3 and TRBJ1-4; 8 nucleotides line up with TRBD1. The germline V gene has CDR1 ENHRY and CDR2 SYGVKD. This CDR3 region has 14 residues. After removal of 3 bases from V and 4 bases from J, the junction contained 1 base not matched to a gene. The CDR3 region is CAISDDRGNEKLFF. In DNA, the CDR3 is TGTGCCATCAGTGATGACAGGGGTAATGAAAAACTGTTTTTT.

The J gene is TRBJ1-5, the V gene TRBV28, with D tentatively TRBD1 (6 bases). The germline V and J ends were trimmed by 2 bases and 4 bases, with 21 bases remaining between them. CDR1 and CDR2 from the germline V gene are MDHEN and SYDVKM. This CDR3 is built from 18 residues. The CDR3 is CASSLPSGGATPNQPQHF. For the CDR3, the DNA is TGTGCCAGCAGTTTACCTTCGGGGGGCGCCACCCCGAATCAGCCCCAGCATTTT.

The chain joins TRBV15 to TRBJ1-5; D may be TRBD1 (5 bases). V lost 1 base and J lost 5, with 18 bases in between. The CDR3 has 17 amino acids. The germline gives CDR1 LNHNV, CDR2 YYDKDF (reference sequence). DNA for the CDR3: TGTGCCACCAGCAGAGGTTACCCCAGGGTAGAGGATCAGCCCCAGCATTTT. Translated: CATSRGYPRVEDQPQHF.

This chain connects TRBV5-1 to TRBJ2-1, with TRBD2 matching 9 bases. The CDR3 length is 16 residues. J gave up 6 bases and V 0 bases, and 7 bases lay outside the gene matches. Germline values: CDR1 SGHRS, CDR2 YFSETQ. The CDR3 DNA follows: TGCGCCAGCAGCTTGGGGGCGGGAGGGCCCTCCAATGAGCAGTTCTTC. It yields the protein CASSLGAGGPSNEQFF. Full variable domain (missing parts from reference TRBV5-1 and TRBJ2-1): KAGVTQTPRYLIKTRGQQVTLSCSPISGHRSVSWYQQTPGQGLQFLFEYFSETQRNKGNFPGRFSGRQFSNSRSEMNVSTLELGDSALYLCASSLGAGGPSNEQFFGPGTRLTVL.